A selection of T cell receptor beta chains follows, all from one sample in a study of PD-1 blockade in mismatch repair-deficient tumors. Clones were read by immunoSEQ multiplex PCR, and TCRdb kept only the in-frame ones, dropping some. The data contain approximately 100,000 clones, 70% to 85% of them singletons. The specimen comprised peripheral blood, sampled about 33 weeks after starting pembrolizumab. These receptors came from an adult with mismatch repair-deficient cancer. CDR3s include the opening cysteine and the closing phenylalanine or tryptophan. A D gene is named only where the DNA matches it firmly. Some rows have no size entry. The others give once, few or many, or a class for an expanded clone.

D gene: TRBD1
J gene: TRBJ2-1
clone size: NA
V gene: TRBV2
CDR3 DNA: TGTGCCAGCAGTGAAGAGAGGGACAGGGACACCTACAATGAGCAGTTCTTC
CDR3 protein: CASSEERDRDTYNEQFF

D gene: TRBD1
J gene: TRBJ2-2
clone size: once
V gene: TRBV9
CDR3 DNA: TGTGCCAGCCGGGACAGGGCGAACACCGGGGAGCTGTTTTTT
CDR3 protein: CASRDRANTGELFF

D gene: NA
J gene: TRBJ2-7
clone size: NA
V gene: TRBV25-1
CDR3 DNA: TGTGCCAGCAGTGCTGGACTGGGGGGCGAGCAGTACTTC
CDR3 protein: CASSAGLGGEQYF

D gene: NA
J gene: TRBJ1-4
clone size: NA
V gene: TRBV28
CDR3 DNA: TGTGCCAGCAGTTCCCCCCTCATGGCAACTAATGAAAAACTGTTTTTT
CDR3 protein: CASSSPLMATNEKLFF

D gene: NA
J gene: TRBJ1-5
clone size: NA
V gene: TRBV19
CDR3 DNA: TGTGCCAGTAGTCCTTGGGACGGGAATCAGCCCCAGCATTTT
CDR3 protein: CASSPWDGNQPQHF

D gene: NA
J gene: TRBJ2-3
clone size: NA
V gene: TRBV27
CDR3 DNA: TGTGCCAGCAGGTCCGGGATACAACGGCCCGATACGCAGTATTTT
CDR3 protein: CASRSGIQRPDTQYF

D gene: TRBD1
J gene: TRBJ1-2
clone size: NA
V gene: TRBV25-1
CDR3 DNA: TGTGCCTCTCGGACAGGGGGCGATGGCTACACCTTC
CDR3 protein: CASRTGGDGYTF

D gene: TRBD2
J gene: TRBJ2-1
clone size: NA
V gene: TRBV9
CDR3 DNA: TGTGCCAGCAGCGGGAGCGGGATCTCCTACAATGAGCAGTTCTTC
CDR3 protein: CASSGSGISYNEQFF

D gene: TRBD1
J gene: TRBJ2-1
clone size: once
V gene: TRBV7-3
CDR3 DNA: TGTGCCAGCAGCTTAGGGGACAGGGGGCGCAATGAGCAGTTCTTC
CDR3 protein: CASSLGDRGRNEQFF

D gene: TRBD2
J gene: TRBJ2-1
clone size: NA
V gene: TRBV11-3
CDR3 DNA: TGTGCCAGCAGCTTAGGGACTAGCGGACACAATGAGCAGTTCTTC
CDR3 protein: CASSLGTSGHNEQFF

D gene: TRBD1
J gene: TRBJ1-5
clone size: NA
V gene: TRBV5-1
CDR3 DNA: TGCGCCAGCAGCGCGGAGAGGGGGCGAAATCAGCCCCAGCATTTT
CDR3 protein: CASSAERGRNQPQHF

D gene: NA
J gene: TRBJ1-1
clone size: NA
V gene: TRBV19
CDR3 DNA: TGTGCCAGTACCCCCAGAGGCATTATGAACACTGAAGCTTTCTTT
CDR3 protein: CASTPRGIMNTEAFF

D gene: TRBD1
J gene: TRBJ2-2
clone size: NA
V gene: TRBV11-3
CDR3 DNA: TGTGCCAGCAGCTGGACAGGGGCGAACACCGGGGAGCTGTTTTTT
CDR3 protein: CASSWTGANTGELFF

D gene: NA
J gene: TRBJ2-7
clone size: NA
V gene: TRBV4-1
CDR3 DNA: TGCGCCAGCAGCCAAGCTTGGGGCGGGATAAGAACCTACGAGCAGTACTTC
CDR3 protein: CASSQAWGGIRTYEQYF

D gene: TRBD1
J gene: TRBJ2-7
clone size: NA
V gene: TRBV5-1
CDR3 DNA: TGCGCCAGCAGCTGGACAGGGGTCCCCTACGAGCAGTACTTC
CDR3 protein: CASSWTGVPYEQYF

D gene: NA
J gene: TRBJ1-2
clone size: NA
V gene: TRBV7-7
CDR3 DNA: TGTGCTAGCAGTTTAACAAGGGGGTGGAACCCGAGCCGGGACATTGAGAACTGCGGCTACACCTTC
CDR3 protein: CASSLTRGWNPSRDIENCGYTF

D gene: TRBD1
J gene: TRBJ1-2
clone size: NA
V gene: TRBV19
CDR3 DNA: TGTGCCAGTAGTATCCCCAGGGACAGCGTTAACTATGGCTACACCTTC
CDR3 protein: CASSIPRDSVNYGYTF

D gene: NA
J gene: TRBJ1-1
clone size: few
V gene: TRBV2
CDR3 DNA: TGTGCCAGCAGTGGGGGTCGGGGGACTGAAGCTTTCTTT
CDR3 protein: CASSGGRGTEAFF

D gene: TRBD2
J gene: TRBJ2-5
clone size: NA
V gene: TRBV7-9
CDR3 DNA: TGTGCCAGCACTCCCGGGACTAGCGGGATAGAGACCCAGTACTTC
CDR3 protein: CASTPGTSGIETQYF

D gene: NA
J gene: TRBJ1-2
clone size: NA
V gene: TRBV5-6
CDR3 DNA: TGTGCCAGCAGCTTGGTTGGGATCTCGATTTATGGCTACACCTTC
CDR3 protein: CASSLVGISIYGYTF

D gene: TRBD2
J gene: TRBJ2-1
clone size: NA
V gene: TRBV27
CDR3 DNA: TGTGCCAGCAGTTTACCGGGACTAGCGGGAGGCCTCACCGATGAGCAGTTCTTC
CDR3 protein: CASSLPGLAGGLTDEQFF

D gene: TRBD2
J gene: TRBJ2-2
clone size: few
V gene: TRBV18
CDR3 DNA: TGTGCCAGCTCATCCGGGACTAGCGCTTCGTGGGAGCTGTTTTTT
CDR3 protein: CASSSGTSASWELFF

D gene: TRBD2
J gene: TRBJ2-7
clone size: once
V gene: TRBV4-1
CDR3 DNA: TGCGCCAGCAGTGATACGGCGGGAGCGAACTCCTACGAGCAGTACTTC
CDR3 protein: CASSDTAGANSYEQYF